One sample yielded the 18 T cell receptor beta chains listed below, sequenced in a study of long-term antiretroviral therapy in people with HIV. Runs used v3.0 of the immunoSEQ assay and were done at survey level. Profiled with immunoSEQ multiplex PCR; TCRdb holds only in-frame clones, not every one. The table shows about 21,000 clones, with less than 85% occurring only once. Specimen: unsorted PBMCs, collected less than 1.8 years before starting antiretroviral therapy. The source of these receptors is a woman aged 35 to 49 with HIV.

The rearrangement joins TRBV11-2 to TRBJ2-1, with 10 nucleotides matching TRBD2. Losses at the gene ends were 6 bases for V and 5 bases for J; bases not matched to a gene: 7. The CDR3 contains 15 residues. Germline V lookup: CDR1 SGHAT, CDR2 FQNNGV. CDR3 loop: CASSSTSGLNNEQFF. The DNA for the CDR3 is TGTGCCAGCAGTTCGACTAGCGGGCTGAACAATGAGCAGTTCTTC.

This clone was seen a handful of times. The chain uses TRBV11-2 and TRBJ1-5; D remains unclear. V lost 0 bases and J lost 7, with 7 bases in between. The CDR3 consists of 13 residues. Looked up from germline, CDR1 is SGHAT and CDR2 is FQNNGV. The DNA for the CDR3 is TGTGCCAGCAGCTTAGATCGGGAACAGCCCCAGCATTTT. Translation: CASSLDREQPQHF.

V usage is TRBV5-1 and J usage is TRBJ1-1; TRBD1 matches 8 bases. From germline, CDR1 is SGHRS and CDR2 YFSETQ. CDR3 length: 15 amino acids. The junction had 4 bases not matched to a gene; V was cut back by 0 bases and J by 3 bases. This CDR3 is CASSLGQGPHTEAFF. In DNA form, the CDR3 reads TGCGCCAGCAGCTTGGGACAGGGGCCCCACACTGAAGCTTTCTTT. The complete variable domain, with remaining parts taken from reference TRBV5-1 and TRBJ1-1, reads KAGVTQTPRYLIKTRGQQVTLSCSPISGHRSVSWYQQTPGQGLQFLFEYFSETQRNKGNFPGRFSGRQFSNSRSEMNVSTLELGDSALYLCASSLGQGPHTEAFFGQGTRLTVV.

The rearrangement uses TRBV29-1 and TRBJ2-1; no clear D gene. Germline V gives CDR1 SQVTM, CDR2 ANQGSEA. Trimming took 4 bases from V and 10 from J, leaving 8 bases between them. The CDR3 extends over 10 amino acids. The CDR3 DNA sequence: TGCAGCGTTGTTGGTATGGAGCAGTTCTTC. It is translated as CSVVGMEQFF.

The chain carries TRBV5-1 and TRBJ2-3; a weak D match, TRBD2 (5 bases). CDR1 SGHRS and CDR2 YFSETQ come from the germline V gene. CDR3 length equals 15 residues. V lost 0 bases, J lost 7 bases, and 15 bases lay in between. The CDR3, as DNA: TGCGCCAGCAGCTTGGGGGAGCTAGCTGCGAATACGCAGTATTTT. Amino acid sequence: CASSLGELAANTQYF.

This clone has a handful of counts. The gene calls are TRBV6-5 and TRBJ2-3; 12 nucleotides match TRBD2. The trim removed 2 bases at V and 7 bases at J, leaving 4 bases unmatched. In germline, CDR1 is MNHEY, CDR2 SVGAGI. The CDR3 is made up of 15 amino acids. In DNA, the CDR3 is TGTGCCAGCAGTTACGGACTAGCGGGGTCAAATACGCAGTATTTT. Protein sequence: CASSYGLAGSNTQYF.

This clone has more than one count but fewer than ten. A read error may account for a junction end that differs from germline. J is TRBJ1-2 and V is TRBV30; D call uncertain. CDR3 length: 13 amino acids. Germline V lookup: CDR1 GTSNPN, CDR2 SVGIG (reference sequence). DNA for the CDR3: TGTGCCTGGAGTACAAGAGGATCTATATTGGGCCCCTTC. Translating it yields CAWSTRGSILGPF.

The V call is TRBV10-3, the J call TRBJ2-1, with TRBD2 as a possible D gene (5 bases). Germline-derived CDR1 and CDR2 are ENHRY and SYGVKD. CDR3 length equals 12 residues. With 4 bases removed from V and 6 bases from J, the gap between germline ends came to 7 bases. CDR3 sequence (DNA): TGTGCCATCAGTGCGGGGAGCAATGAGCAGTTCTTC. It yields the protein CAISAGSNEQFF.

V usage is TRBV5-4 and J usage is TRBJ1-2, with TRBD1 matching over 7 bases. The ends lost 0 bases at V and 7 bases at J; junction bases unmatched: 9. The germline CDR1 and CDR2 sequences are SGHNT and YYREEE (reference sequence). CDR3 length equals 15 residues. CDR3: CASSLAAQGYGGYTF. CDR3 nucleotides: TGTGCCAGCAGCTTGGCCGCACAGGGGTATGGTGGCTACACCTTC. The entire variable domain, with the rest obtained from reference TRBV5-4 and TRBJ1-2, is as follows: ETGVTQSPTHLIKTRGQQVTLRCSSQSGHNTVSWYQQALGQGPQFIFQYYREEENGRGNFPPRFSGLQFPNYSSELNVNALELDDSALYLCASSLAAQGYGGYTFGSGTRLTVV.

This rearrangement joins TRBV7-2 to TRBJ1-2; 10 bases map to TRBD1. This CDR3 contains 14 residues. The trim removed 4 bases at V and 2 bases at J, leaving 1 base unmatched. CDR1 SGHTA and CDR2 FQGNSA come from the germline V gene. Here the CDR3 reads CASSSGQGNYGYTF. CDR3 DNA: TGTGCCAGCAGCTCGGGACAGGGGAACTATGGCTACACCTTC. The full variable domain, completed using reference TRBV7-2 and TRBJ1-2, is GAGVSQSPSNKVTEKGKDVELRCDPISGHTALYWYRQSLGQGLEFLIYFQGNSAPDKSGLPSDRFSAERTGGSVSTLTIQRTQQEDSAVYLCASSSGQGNYGYTFGSGTRLTVV.

This chain connects TRBV5-8 to TRBJ2-2, with 13 bases identical to TRBD2. The CDR3 is 17 residues long. V lost 2 bases, J lost 4 bases, and 5 bases stayed unmatched. Germline assignment: CDR1 SGHTS and CDR2 YDEGEE. CDR3 nucleotide sequence: TGTGCCAGCAGCTTAGGGACTAGCGGGAAGACCACCGGGGAGCTGTTTTTT. It translates to CASSLGTSGKTTGELFF.

In its sample, this clone was seen once. The V and J genes are TRBV19 and TRBJ2-5, with 8 bases fitting TRBD2. The CDR3 is 15 residues long. Germline-derived CDR1 and CDR2 are LNHDA and SQIVND (reference sequence). The trim removed 5 bases at V and 5 bases at J, leaving 10 bases unmatched. The DNA of the CDR3 is TGTGCCAGTAGTTCAACCACGACTAGCGACGAGACCCAGTACTTC. Translated, it gives CASSSTTTSDETQYF.

The rearrangement uses TRBV18 and TRBJ2-7, with a possible D match to TRBD1 (7 bases). This CDR3 comprises 14 residues. Trimming took off 2 bases at V and 5 bases at J, with 13 bases between the two ends. Germline CDR1 KGHSH, CDR2 LQKENI. The CDR3 DNA reads TGTGCCAGCTCACCAGAGACAGGGACTGACGAGCAGTACTTC. Translating it yields CASSPETGTDEQYF. Combining the CDR3 with reference TRBV18 and TRBJ2-7 gives the whole variable domain NAGVMQNPRHLVRRRGQEARLRCSPMKGHSHVYWYRQLPEEGLKFMVYLQKENIIDESGMPKERFSAEFPKEGPSILRIQQVVRGDSAAYFCASSPETGTDEQYFGPGTRLTVT.

The chain recombines TRBV11-3 with TRBJ2-1; D possibly corresponds to TRBD2 (6 bases). The CDR3 totals 14 residues. The germline CDR1 and CDR2 sequences are SGHNT and YENEEA. Trimming took off 5 bases at V and 9 bases at J, with 17 bases between the two ends. CDR3 loop: CASSPTPTGVEQFF. Here the CDR3 DNA reads TGTGCCAGCAGCCCAACCCCCACGGGAGTTGAGCAGTTCTTC.

The genes are TRBV2 and TRBJ1-1; D gene uncertain. There are 15 residues in the CDR3. CDR1 and CDR2 (germline): SNHLY, FYNNEI. The V end lost 5 bases, the J end lost 6 bases, and 19 bases lay between the germline ends. The CDR3 sequence: CASSHLAGRISEAFF. As DNA, the CDR3 is TGTGCCAGCAGTCATCTCGCAGGAAGGATCTCTGAAGCTTTCTTT.

The CDR3 DNA follows: TGTGCCAGCAGTTACCACAGCGGGGGAGAGACCCAGTACTTC. Translation: CASSYHSGGETQYF. This chain uses TRBV6-6 with TRBJ2-5, with 8 bases matching TRBD2. J was trimmed by 4 bases and V by 2 bases; bases with no gene match: 3. The germline CDR1 and CDR2 sequences are MNHNY and SVGAGI (reference sequence). This CDR3 is built from 14 residues.

The V call is TRBV27, the J call TRBJ2-1; 9 nucleotides align to TRBD1. V was pared by 4 bases and J by 5 bases, with 6 bases of the junction left unmatched. This CDR3 has 15 residues. Germline loops: CDR1 MNHEY, CDR2 SMNVEV (reference sequence). The CDR3 sequence is CASSSIRTGDNEQFF. The CDR3 region has the DNA TGTGCCAGCAGTTCTATAAGGACAGGGGACAATGAGCAGTTCTTC.

The gene calls are TRBV28 and TRBJ2-7; 9 bases match TRBD1. CDR1 MDHEN and CDR2 SYDVKM come from the germline V gene. CDR3 length: 17 residues. Unmatched junction bases numbered 13, after V lost 5 bases and J lost 2 bases. The CDR3 DNA is TGTGCCAGCAGTGAGGGGACAGGGCAACAGGCTACCTACGAGCAGTACTTC. Its translation: CASSEGTGQQATYEQYF. The whole variable domain, filled in from reference TRBV28 and TRBJ2-7, reads DVKVTQSSRYLVKRTGEKVFLECVQDMDHENMFWYRQDPGLGLRLIYFSYDVKMKEKGDIPEGYSVSREKKERFSLILESASTNQTSMYLCASSEGTGQQATYEQYFGPGTRLTVT.